Shown below are 31 T cell receptor beta chains from a single sample sequenced in a study of T cell responses to AZD1222 COVID-19 vaccine. The table came from immunoSEQ multiplex PCR; TCRdb's copy has only in-frame clones and leaves some out. The table includes approximately 100,000 clones, about 85% detected once. The input for sequencing was peripheral blood, taken 28 days after the second AZD1222 dose. These receptors were obtained from an adult who received the AZD1222 COVID-19 vaccine.

This chain connects TRBV12-3 or TRBV12-4 to TRBJ2-4, with D maybe TRBD2 (5 bases). The CDR3 consists of 12 residues. Trimming pared 4 bases from V and 8 bases from J, leaving 9 bases between. The CDR3 loop reads CASSSDFDIQYF. DNA for the CDR3: TGTGCCAGCAGTTCGGACTTTGACATTCAGTACTTC.

This sequence joins TRBV7-9 and TRBJ1-2; D remains unclear. The CDR3 is 14 residues long. Trimming took off 5 bases at V and 0 bases at J, with 10 bases between the two ends. Germline V lookup: CDR1 SEHNR, CDR2 FQNEAQ (reference sequence). The CDR3 nucleotides are TGTGCCAGCAGCCCTACCAATGCTAACTATGGCTACACCTTC. Residues: CASSPTNANYGYTF.

J is TRBJ2-3 and V is TRBV9, with a possible D match to TRBD1 (5 bases). CDR3 length: 14 residues. Germline V gives CDR1 SGDLS, CDR2 YYNGEE. V was cut by 1 base and J by 5 bases, with 11 bases left in between. The CDR3 region is CASSVWGVGDTQYF. The CDR3 DNA reads as TGTGCCAGCAGCGTATGGGGCGTGGGAGATACGCAGTATTTT.

The table lists this clone with a count of one. V is TRBV29-1 and J is TRBJ2-2; 9 bases agree with TRBD2. Germline-derived CDR1 and CDR2 are SQVTM and ANQGSEA. V lost 5 bases, J lost 3 bases, and 16 bases stayed unmatched. There are 18 residues in the CDR3. In nucleotides, the CDR3 is TGCAGCGTTTCTGTGTCGGTTAGCGGGAGTCTCGACACCGGGGAGCTGTTTTTT. Its translation: CSVSVSVSGSLDTGELFF.

Here the CDR3 reads CASSSTGGLGETQYF. Written as DNA, the CDR3 is TGTGCCAGCAGTTCGACAGGGGGATTGGGAGAGACCCAGTACTTC. The chain combines TRBV28 with TRBJ2-5; 9 nucleotides line up with TRBD1. Trimming cost V 4 bases and J 4 bases; bases outside gene matches: 7. In germline, CDR1 is MDHEN, CDR2 SYDVKM. This CDR3 is 15 amino acids long.

Of note for this clone: A single base separates this from a much larger clone, so it may be a read error. The chain carries TRBV3-1 (or the pseudogene TRBV3-2) and TRBJ1-1; D gene uncertain. Germline lookup yields CDR1 LGHDT and CDR2 YNNKEL (reference sequence). CDR3 length: 13 amino acids. V shed 1 base and J shed 0 bases, with 3 bases lying between them. The CDR3 coding sequence is TGTGCCAGCAGCCAAGCCTTGAACACTGAAGCTTTCTTT. The encoded protein is CASSQALNTEAFF.

The rearrangement joins TRBV7-9 to TRBJ1-1; D is possibly TRBD1 (5 bases). The CDR3 contains 16 residues. Germline CDR1 SEHNR, CDR2 FQNEAQ (reference sequence). V lost 1 base, J lost 1 base, and 13 bases lay in between. This CDR3 is CASSLGGVGRNTEAFF. The CDR3 DNA reads TGTGCCAGCAGCTTAGGGGGGGTCGGCCGGAACACTGAAGCTTTCTTT.

The V call is TRBV5-6, the J call TRBJ2-1, with 11 bases matching TRBD2. The CDR3 length is 15 residues. V trimming: 0 bases; J trimming: 7 bases; junction bases outside the gene matches: 3. Germline V gene sequence: CDR1 SGHDT, CDR2 YYEEEE. Here the CDR3 reads CASSLAASGRNEQFF. The CDR3 DNA follows: TGTGCCAGCAGCTTGGCGGCTAGCGGGAGGAATGAGCAGTTCTTC.

The chain couples TRBV5-1 to TRBJ2-1; 9 bases fit TRBD2. Per germline, CDR1 SGHRS and CDR2 YFSETQ. The CDR3 is 15 amino acids. The junction had 7 bases not matched to a gene; V was cut back by 0 bases and J by 9 bases. The CDR3 protein is CASSLEGLASVEQFF. Here the CDR3 DNA reads TGCGCCAGCAGCTTGGAGGGACTAGCATCAGTTGAGCAGTTCTTC.

This rearrangement joins TRBV15 to TRBJ1-5, with D possibly matching TRBD1 (6 bases). In germline, CDR1 is LNHNV, CDR2 YYDKDF (reference sequence). V was pared by 5 bases and J by 4 bases, with 15 bases between. CDR3 size: 15 residues. The CDR3 coding sequence is TGTGCCACCAGCGGAGGGGGGTATGGGAATCAGCCCCAGCATTTT. It encodes CATSGGGYGNQPQHF.

This clone was observed once. The chain links TRBV6-5 to TRBJ1-1; D is undetermined. Trimming removed 6 bases at V and 3 bases at J, with 11 bases between. Germline V lookup: CDR1 MNHEY, CDR2 SVGAGI. This CDR3 is 13 amino acids long. The CDR3: CASRDAAYTEAFF. For the CDR3, the DNA is TGTGCCAGCAGAGATGCAGCTTACACTGAAGCTTTCTTT.

This rearrangement joins TRBV18 to TRBJ1-1; D gene ambiguous. Trimming pared 3 bases from V and 3 bases from J, leaving 11 bases between. The CDR3 covers 14 residues. Looked up from germline, CDR1 is KGHSH and CDR2 is LQKENI. The CDR3 sequence is CASSPTVSYTEAFF. The CDR3 DNA reads TGTGCCAGCTCACCCACGGTTTCGTACACTGAAGCTTTCTTT.

The J gene is TRBJ2-5, the V gene TRBV27; the D gene could be TRBD1 or TRBD2 (7 bases each). The CDR3 sequence is 15 residues long. Per the germline V gene, CDR1 is MNHEY and CDR2 is SMNVEV (reference sequence). V shed 3 bases and J shed 4 bases, with 15 bases lying between them. The DNA for the CDR3 is TGTGCCAGCAGTTTTTCCCAGGGGGGGGGAGAGACCCAGTACTTC. Translating it yields CASSFSQGGGETQYF.

The chain carries TRBV5-1 and TRBJ2-1; 10 nucleotides agree with TRBD2. V shed 4 bases and J 0 bases; nucleotides not matched to a gene: 4. The CDR3 is 16 amino acids. Looked up from germline, CDR1 is SGHRS and CDR2 is YFSETQ. The CDR3 loop is CASSRSGRSSYNEQFF. The CDR3 bases are TGCGCCAGCAGCCGTAGCGGGAGGAGCTCCTACAATGAGCAGTTCTTC.

The V call is TRBV14, the J call TRBJ1-1; D gene uncertain. The ends were cut back, 7 bases at V and 1 base at J, with 13 bases in the middle. This CDR3 contains 14 residues. Germline values: CDR1 SGHDN, CDR2 FVKESK. CDR3 sequence: CASKPRTRNTEAFF. The CDR3 DNA sequence: TGTGCCAGCAAACCCCGGACGAGGAACACTGAAGCTTTCTTT.

This CDR3 is CASRVDSLQPQHF. The CDR3 DNA reads TGTGCCAGTAGAGTGGACAGTCTCCAGCCCCAGCATTTT. The V and J genes are TRBV19 and TRBJ1-5; TRBD1 might be the D (6 bases). The germline V and J ends were trimmed by 6 bases and 7 bases, with 13 bases remaining between them. Germline CDR1 is LNHDA and CDR2 is SQIVND (reference sequence). The CDR3 has 13 residues.

The rearrangement joins TRBV7-6 to TRBJ2-2; 7 bases line up with TRBD1. J gave up 4 bases and V 1 base, and 3 bases lay outside the gene matches. This CDR3 is built from 15 residues. Germline V gene data show CDR1 as SGHVS and CDR2 as FNYEAQ. The CDR3 loop reads CASSLGRGLTGELFF. CDR3 in DNA: TGTGCCAGCAGCTTAGGAAGGGGGCTCACCGGGGAGCTGTTTTTT.

In its sample, this clone was seen once. The chain links TRBV4-2 to TRBJ2-5; either TRBD1 or TRBD2 may fit D (5 bases each). Trimming took off 3 bases at V and 4 bases at J, with 24 bases between the two ends. The CDR3 sequence is 18 residues long. Per germline, CDR1 LGHNA and CDR2 YNFKEQ. CDR3 in DNA: TGTGCCAGCAGCCAGAATCCCTTGGGCAGTTCGGGGCGAGAGACCCAGTACTTC. This encodes CASSQNPLGSSGRETQYF.

The chain links TRBV10-3 to TRBJ2-7; D may be TRBD1 (5 bases). Trimming removed 2 bases at V and 2 bases at J, with 7 bases between. This CDR3 has 13 amino acids. Germline V gene data show CDR1 as ENHRY and CDR2 as SYGVKD. The CDR3 region has the DNA TGTGCCATCAGTGAGGGACACCCCTACGAGCAGTACTTC. Protein product: CAISEGHPYEQYF.

This clone is categorized as medium-sized (0.01 to 0.1%). The chain couples TRBV7-9 to TRBJ1-4; unclear D gene. V dropped 5 bases and J dropped 4 bases, with 14 bases sitting between them. This CDR3 has 15 amino acids. Per the germline V gene, CDR1 is SEHNR and CDR2 is FQNEAQ (reference sequence). The CDR3 bases are TGTGCCAGCAGCACCCGGACCGGAGTTAATGAAAAACTGTTTTTT. Translating it yields CASSTRTGVNEKLFF.

The chain uses TRBV11-2 and TRBJ2-6, with D tentatively TRBD2 (6 bases). There are 19 residues in the CDR3. The V gene lost 4 bases and the J gene lost 0 bases, with 19 bases spanning the gap. Germline lookup yields CDR1 SGHAT and CDR2 FQNNGV. The CDR3 coding sequence is TGTGCCAGCAGCTCCCTTGCGGGACGTAAATACTCTGGGGCCAACGTCCTGACTTTC. It codes for CASSSLAGRKYSGANVLTF. The complete variable domain, with remaining parts taken from reference TRBV11-2 and TRBJ2-6, reads EAGVAQSPRYKIIEKRQSVAFWCNPISGHATLYWYQQILGQGPKLLIQFQNNGVVDDSQLPKDRFSAERLKGVDSTLKIQPAKLEDSAVYLCASSSLAGRKYSGANVLTFGAGSRLTVL.

The genes are TRBV7-8 and TRBJ2-2; 9 bases agree with TRBD1. The J segment lost 6 bases and the V segment lost 5 bases, leaving 4 bases of the junction unmatched. Per the germline V gene, CDR1 is SGHVS and CDR2 is FQNEAQ. CDR3 size: 14 residues. The CDR3 protein is CASSHRTGAGELFF. DNA of the CDR3: TGTGCCAGCAGCCACCGGACAGGGGCCGGGGAGCTGTTTTTT.

The chain combines TRBV19 with TRBJ1-5; 7 bases fit TRBD1. The CDR3 contains 14 residues. Germline V gene data show CDR1 as LNHDA and CDR2 as SQIVND (reference sequence). V was pared by 4 bases and J by 7 bases, with 7 bases of the junction left unmatched. CDR3 sequence reads: CASSTQTGRQPQHF. The DNA of the CDR3 is TGTGCCAGTAGTACCCAGACAGGGAGACAGCCCCAGCATTTT.

The chain is built from TRBV7-9 and TRBJ2-3; D possibly corresponds to TRBD1 (5 bases). The germline V and J ends were trimmed by 2 bases and 5 bases, with 11 bases remaining between them. The CDR3 covers 14 residues. Germline V gene sequence: CDR1 SEHNR, CDR2 FQNEAQ (reference sequence). The CDR3 DNA reads TGTGCCAGCAGCTTAACCAGGGTGAAAGATACGCAGTATTTT. It codes for CASSLTRVKDTQYF.

This chain uses TRBV9 with TRBJ2-1, with D unclear. The germline V gene encodes CDR1 SGDLS and CDR2 YYNGEE. The ends were cut back, 0 bases at V and 9 bases at J, with 4 bases in the middle. The length of the CDR3 is 11 residues. CDR3 coding DNA: TGTGCCAGCAGCGTAGGAGGTGAGCAGTTCTTC. Encoded protein: CASSVGGEQFF.

The V call is TRBV7-2, the J call TRBJ2-1; 7 nucleotides line up with TRBD2. The germline gives CDR1 SGHTA, CDR2 FQGNSA. Unmatched junction bases numbered 11, after V lost 1 base and J lost 8 bases. There are 16 residues in the CDR3. This CDR3 is CASSLGRGSRGDEQFF. In DNA form, the CDR3 reads TGTGCCAGCAGCTTAGGCCGCGGGAGTAGAGGGGATGAGCAGTTCTTC.

CDR3 nucleotide sequence: TGTGCCAGCAGTTCGGCAGGGAAATATGGCTACACCTTC. It translates to CASSSAGKYGYTF. V usage is TRBV28 and J usage is TRBJ1-2, with D maybe TRBD1 (5 bases). The V gene lost 4 bases and the J gene lost 5 bases, with 11 bases spanning the gap. CDR1 and CDR2 (germline): MDHEN, SYDVKM. The CDR3 has 13 amino acids.

J is TRBJ1-1 and V is TRBV18; D gene uncertain. Germline V gene data show CDR1 as KGHSH and CDR2 as LQKENI. V was cut by 3 bases and J by 2 bases, with 10 bases left in between. The CDR3 spans 14 residues. In DNA, the CDR3 is TGTGCCAGCTCACCGAGAAGTCTCAACACTGAAGCTTTCTTT. Encoded protein: CASSPRSLNTEAFF.

J is TRBJ1-2 and V is TRBV24-1; 7 bases map to TRBD1. Germline trimming cut 12 bases from V and 4 bases from J; bases unmatched to any gene: 7. This CDR3 has 12 residues. CDR1 is KGHDR and CDR2 is SFDVKD in the germline V gene. CDR3 in DNA: TGTGCCGCCGACAGGGACGGCTATGGCTACACCTTC. Its protein product is CAADRDGYGYTF.

CDR3 sequence (DNA): TGTGCCAGCAGCTTAAGACTAGGAGAGCTGTTTTTT. Amino acids: CASSLRLGELFF. The rearrangement uses TRBV7-3 and TRBJ2-2; D might be TRBD2 (6 bases). CDR1 is SGHTA, CDR2 FQGTGA, per germline. The CDR3 is 12 amino acids. Trimming pared 1 base from V and 11 bases from J, leaving 8 bases between.

V gene TRBV5-1 combines with J gene TRBJ2-2, with TRBD1 matching over 9 bases. Losses at the gene ends were 3 bases for V and 4 bases for J; bases not matched to a gene: 1. Germline lookup yields CDR1 SGHRS and CDR2 YFSETQ. The CDR3 spans 14 residues. CDR3: CASSSQGATGELFF. For the CDR3, the DNA is TGCGCCAGCAGCTCACAGGGGGCCACCGGGGAGCTGTTTTTT.